The 21 T cell receptor beta chains below all came from one sample that was sequenced in a study of blood T cell repertoires in COVID-19 (dated by TCRdb to about 2020). Preparation of the library involved the immunoSEQ multiplex PCR assay. This immuneACCESS table, as held by TCRdb, lists in-frame sequences with V and J called but not all clones. Of the missing ones, under half trace to an unresolved V gene in checked studies; the others have no known cause. The table for this sample lists 150,000 to 190,000 clones; roughly nine tenths of them were counted only once. About 15% of the sample goes to the ten largest clones. The sequenced sample consisted of peripheral blood. Receptors were obtained from a woman aged 40-49 years with acute or convalescent COVID-19.

This clone was recorded only once. The CDR3 loop is CSGTSGNTIYF. CDR3 DNA: TGCAGTGGGACATCTGGAAACACCATATATTTT. The rearrangement links TRBV20-1 to TRBJ1-3, with D possibly matching TRBD1 (5 bases). Trimming removed 7 bases at V and 1 base at J, with 5 bases between. CDR3 length equals 11 residues. The germline CDR1 and CDR2 sequences are DFQATT and SNEGSKA (reference sequence).

This sequence joins TRBV6-5 and TRBJ2-7; the match to TRBD2 covers 8 bases. The ends lost 6 bases at V and 5 bases at J; junction bases unmatched: 9. Germline-derived CDR1 and CDR2 are MNHEY and SVGAGI. This CDR3 is 14 amino acids long. The CDR3 DNA reads TGTGCCAGCAGCCGGGGGGGCCGGAGGAACGAGCAGTACTTC. It specifies CASSRGGRRNEQYF.

The chain links TRBV5-1 to TRBJ1-4, with D maybe TRBD1 (6 bases). The CDR3 is 15 residues long. Germline V CDR1 and CDR2: SGHRS, YFSETQ. The V and J ends lost 3 bases and 8 bases respectively, with 17 bases between them. CDR3 nucleotides: TGCGCCAGCAGCTGGCGTGGAGGGGGGGAGGAAAAACTGTTTTTT. The encoded protein is CASSWRGGGEEKLFF.

This chain joins TRBV6-1 and TRBJ1-2; TRBD1 might be the D (5 bases). The V end lost 1 base, the J end lost 6 bases, and 12 bases lay between the germline ends. The CDR3 has 14 residues. The germline gives CDR1 MNHNS, CDR2 SASEGT. The CDR3 nucleotides are TGTGCCAGCAGTGAAGGTGGGGGGTCCAATGGCTACACCTTC. Translating it yields CASSEGGGSNGYTF.

This clone was seen just once. The chain recombines TRBV7-3 with TRBJ2-3; no reliable D call. Germline-derived CDR1 and CDR2 are SGHTA and FQGTGA. The V gene lost 2 bases and the J gene lost 4 bases, with 10 bases spanning the gap. The CDR3 covers 14 residues. CDR3 DNA: TGTGCCAGCAGCTTATCGAGTCGGGCAGATACGCAGTATTTT. Amino acids: CASSLSSRADTQYF.

The genes are TRBV28 and TRBJ1-1; TRBD1 matches 10 bases. V dropped 6 bases and J dropped 0; count of bases not matched to a gene: 13. The CDR3 is 18 residues long. Germline CDR1 is MDHEN and CDR2 is SYDVKM. DNA of the CDR3: TGTGCCAGCAGCAACCGACACTGGGACAGGGGCATGAACACTGAAGCTTTCTTT. Translation: CASSNRHWDRGMNTEAFF.

The V and J genes are TRBV7-9 and TRBJ2-7; 8 bases align to TRBD2. Per germline, CDR1 SEHNR and CDR2 FQNEAQ (reference sequence). The CDR3 has 15 amino acids. J lost 2 bases, V lost 5 bases, and 8 bases had no gene match. The CDR3 coding sequence is TGTGCCAGCAGCATTAGCGGGATGGGAGCCTACGAGCAGTACTTC. Amino acids: CASSISGMGAYEQYF.

This clone was found a few times. The rearrangement joins TRBV7-9 to TRBJ2-3; D remains ambiguous. V dropped 1 base and J dropped 4 bases, with 9 bases sitting between them. Germline values: CDR1 SEHNR, CDR2 FQNEAQ (reference sequence). CDR3 length: 14 residues. The CDR3 region has the DNA TGTGCCAGCAGCTTAGGTATAGCCGCAGATACGCAGTATTTT. This translates into CASSLGIAADTQYF.

The CDR3 loop is CASSTGGGSGELFF. The CDR3, as DNA: TGTGCCAGTAGTACTGGCGGGGGGAGCGGGGAGCTGTTTTTT. The chain employs TRBV19 and TRBJ2-2, with 8 bases matching TRBD2. This CDR3 spans 14 amino acids. Germline values: CDR1 LNHDA, CDR2 SQIVND (reference sequence). V gave up 4 bases and J gave up 7 bases; unmatched junction bases: 5.

J is TRBJ2-4 and V is TRBV9; the D gene is possibly TRBD2 (5 bases). This CDR3 comprises 16 residues. From germline, CDR1 is SGDLS and CDR2 YYNGEE. V was cut by 1 base and J by 3 bases, with 14 bases left in between. CDR3 residues: CASSVSGGQGKNIQYF. The CDR3 DNA is TGTGCCAGCAGCGTATCCGGCGGGCAAGGCAAAAACATTCAGTACTTC.

The chain has TRBV19 and TRBJ2-7; the D gene is possibly TRBD1 (6 bases). With 7 bases removed from V and 4 bases from J, the gap between germline ends came to 14 bases. This CDR3 has 13 amino acids. Germline lookup yields CDR1 LNHDA and CDR2 SQIVND (reference sequence). CDR3 residues: CASTPGVPYEQYF. CDR3 nucleotide sequence: TGTGCCAGTACCCCAGGGGTACCATACGAGCAGTACTTC.

Regarding this clone: At one of its ends the junction is not consistent with the germline gene, which may arise from a read error. V is TRBV19 and J is TRBJ1-2, with D possibly being TRBD1 (6 bases). CDR1 is LNHDA and CDR2 is SQIVND in the germline V gene (reference sequence). There are 15 residues in the CDR3. CDR3: CASTITGGANYGYTF. CDR3 sequence (DNA): TGTGCCAGTACTATAACCGGGGGGGCCAACTATGGCTACACCTTC.

The chain recombines TRBV21-1 with TRBJ1-5. TRBV21-1 is a recognized pseudogene. The CDR3 is 21 residues long. CDR3 in amino acids: CASKERRADGLWGKVNQPQHF. CDR3 nucleotides: TGTGCCAGCAAAGAACGAAGGGCAGACGGACTTTGGGGTAAGGTAAATCAGCCCCAGCATTTT.

This clone was detected a few times. The rearrangement uses TRBV11-2 and TRBJ1-2; 7 bases are shared with TRBD1. The CDR3 covers 12 residues. The ends lost 5 bases at V and 8 bases at J; junction bases unmatched: 5. Germline V gene data show CDR1 as SGHAT and CDR2 as FQNNGV. The CDR3 sequence is CASSRETGGYTF. As DNA, the CDR3 is TGTGCCAGCAGCCGTGAGACAGGGGGCTACACCTTC.

The V call is TRBV28, the J call TRBJ2-3; TRBD2 agrees at 10 bases. Per germline, CDR1 MDHEN and CDR2 SYDVKM. This CDR3 has 17 residues. J gave up 5 bases and V 6 bases, and 14 bases lay outside the gene matches. CDR3 DNA: TGTGCCAGCAGCCGAATCCTAGCGGGAGTAGGTAAAGATACGCAGTATTTT. Protein: CASSRILAGVGKDTQYF. The full variable domain, completed using reference TRBV28 and TRBJ2-3, is DVKVTQSSRYLVKRTGEKVFLECVQDMDHENMFWYRQDPGLGLRLIYFSYDVKMKEKGDIPEGYSVSREKKERFSLILESASTNQTSMYLCASSRILAGVGKDTQYFGPGTRLTVL.

J is TRBJ1-2 and V is TRBV5-6, with D maybe TRBD1 (5 bases). The CDR3 length is 14 residues. CDR1 is SGHDT and CDR2 is YYEEEE in the germline V gene. Trimming removed 3 bases at V and 3 bases at J, with 12 bases between. The CDR3 DNA reads TGTGCCAGCAGCTGGACGCGGGGGGACTATGGCTACACCTTC. Translation gives CASSWTRGDYGYTF.

The rearrangement joins TRBV3-1 (or the pseudogene TRBV3-2) to TRBJ1-2; D unresolved. Germline assignment: CDR1 LGHDT and CDR2 YNNKEL (reference sequence). The CDR3 totals 13 residues. Between the trimmed V and J ends, which lost 1 base and 7 bases, there was a span of 10 bases. The CDR3 reads CASSQGEGGGYTF. The CDR3 DNA is TGTGCCAGCAGCCAAGGAGAGGGCGGTGGCTACACCTTC.

The gene calls are TRBV9 and TRBJ1-1; TRBD1 aligns across 12 bases. Germline CDR1 reads SGDLS; CDR2 reads YYNGEE. V shed 5 bases and J 6 bases; nucleotides not matched to a gene: 8. This CDR3 contains 15 residues. CDR3 in DNA: TGTGCCAGCAGACCCCTGGGGACAGGGGGCCCTGAAGCTTTCTTT. It is translated as CASRPLGTGGPEAFF.

V usage is TRBV12-5 and J usage is TRBJ1-1; tentative D call: TRBD1 (6 bases). Trimming removed 7 bases at V and 5 bases at J, with 14 bases between. The germline CDR1 and CDR2 sequences are LGHNT and FRNRAP. This CDR3 region has 13 residues. The CDR3 sequence is CASVTRGWTEAFF. The CDR3 coding sequence is TGTGCTAGTGTGACCAGGGGTTGGACTGAAGCTTTCTTT.

The chain joins TRBV7-9 to TRBJ2-7; D not resolved. Trimming pared 4 bases from V and 3 bases from J, leaving 7 bases between. The CDR3 has 12 amino acids. Per germline, CDR1 SEHNR and CDR2 FQNEAQ (reference sequence). In nucleotides, the CDR3 is TGTGCCAGCAGCTCCGCTAGCTACGAGCAGTACTTC. Translated: CASSSASYEQYF.

A single count supports this clone. The CDR3 region has the DNA TGTGCCAGCAGTGAAGCGGGTACAGGGGGTAGAGTTGAGCAGTTCTTC. Translation gives CASSEAGTGGRVEQFF. The chain combines TRBV2 with TRBJ2-1; 8 nucleotides match TRBD1. The CDR3 consists of 16 residues. Germline CDR1 and CDR2: SNHLY and FYNNEI. V was clipped by 0 bases and J by 9 bases; unmatched bases: 10.